The T cell receptor (beta chain) described here comes from a study of CD8+ T cells in alopecia areata. Extraction and reverse transcription of RNA yielded cDNA as the sequencing template. Profiling relied on immunoSEQ multiplex PCR, and the TCRdb table lists in-frame clones only, not all of them. Among some 170,000 clones listed, approximately 65% were seen once. There are 15 residues in the CDR3. Germline V CDR1 and CDR2: SGHNT, YYREEE (reference sequence). The V and J ends lost 1 base and 8 bases respectively, with 18 bases between them. Sequenced here: CD8+ T cells sorted from blood, sampled at week 0. The rearrangement uses TRBV5-4 and TRBJ1-1, with D unclear. The receptor was isolated from a human donor with alopecia areata. CDR3 nucleotide sequence: TGTGCCAGCAGCTTGAGGAGGGAGACCAAGTTAGAAGCTTTCTTT. Translation gives CASSLRRETKLEAFF.